This T cell receptor (beta chain) was captured by sequencing in a study of T cells in Graves' hyperthyroidism and ophthalmopathy. The investigators amplified TCR beta CDR3 regions from RNA transcripts. TCR CDR3 regions were first amplified by RT-PCR with HTBI primers. TCRdb processed the multiplex PCR reads anew with MiXCR; each CDR3 protein has one entry. The data show roughly 700,000 distinct CDR3 sequences, approximately 15% seen once. Stability of Graves' hyperthyroidism was defined as absent ophthalmopathy progression within 18 months. With a duration under 2 months, the hyperthyroidism was newly diagnosed in patients aged 18 to 65. Uncontrolled infection, other autoimmune disease, pregnancy or lactation disqualified patients from enrolment. Diagnostic decisions used clinical symptoms, serum thyroxine and TRAb, thyroid ultrasound and orbital computed tomography. This clonotype was counted many times.

The V end was cut by 7 bases, the J end by 5 bases, with 11 bases between. The length of the CDR3 is 13 residues. Germline lookup yields CDR1 MNHEY and CDR2 SMNVEV (reference sequence). The TCR originated in a man in his fifties with Graves' hyperthyroidism. The chain combines TRBV27 with TRBJ1-4; D call uncertain. The sequenced sample was blood. The CDR3 spells CASTRLGNEKLFF. For the CDR3, the DNA is TGTGCCAGCACCCGCTTGGGGAATGAAAAACTGTTTTTT. The full variable domain, in which reference TRBV27 and TRBJ1-4 provide the parts outside the CDR3, is EAQVTQNPRYLITVTGKKLTVTCSQNMNHEYMSWYRQDPGLGLRQIYYSMNVEVTDKGDVPEGYKVSRKEKRNFPLILESPSPNQTSLYFCASTRLGNEKLFFGSGTQLSVL.